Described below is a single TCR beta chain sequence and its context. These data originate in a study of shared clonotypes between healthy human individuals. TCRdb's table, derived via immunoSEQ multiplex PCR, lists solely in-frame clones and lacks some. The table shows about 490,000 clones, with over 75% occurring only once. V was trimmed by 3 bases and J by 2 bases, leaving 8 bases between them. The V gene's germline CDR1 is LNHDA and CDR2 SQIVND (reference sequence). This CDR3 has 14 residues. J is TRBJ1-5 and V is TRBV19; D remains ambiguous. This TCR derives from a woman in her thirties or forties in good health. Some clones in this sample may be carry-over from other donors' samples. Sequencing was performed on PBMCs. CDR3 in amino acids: CASSIEGRNQPQHF. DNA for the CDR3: TGTGCCAGTAGTATCGAAGGGCGCAATCAGCCCCAGCATTTT. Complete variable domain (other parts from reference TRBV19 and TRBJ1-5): DGGITQSPKYLFRKEGQNVTLSCEQNLNHDAMYWYRQDPGQGLRLIYYSQIVNDFQKGDIAEGYSVSREKKESFPLTVTSAQKNPTAFYLCASSIEGRNQPQHFGDGTRLSIL.